The 11 T cell receptor beta chains in this list originate from one sample, sequenced in a study of cytomegalovirus exposure and HLA in healthy donors. Both 60 Vbeta primers and 13 Jbeta primers went into the PCR. Generated by immunoSEQ multiplex PCR, the TCRdb table keeps only in-frame clones and is missing some. The table records some 190,000 clones, roughly four fifths of them present only once. Sequencing input: PBMCs. These receptors were collected from a man younger than 30 in good health and CMV-seronegative.

V and J are TRBV4-2 and TRBJ1-1; unclear D gene. Per germline, CDR1 LGHNA and CDR2 YNFKEQ. The germline V and J ends were trimmed by 0 bases and 5 bases, with 7 bases remaining between them. The CDR3 is made up of 13 amino acids. The CDR3, as DNA: TGTGCCAGCAGCCAAGAAGAGGGTACTGAAGCTTTCTTT. Translated, it gives CASSQEEGTEAFF.

The rearrangement uses TRBV11-2 and TRBJ1-1, with a possible D match to TRBD1 (6 bases). The CDR3 loop spans 14 amino acids. V was pared by 1 base and J by 5 bases, with 11 bases between. CDR1 and CDR2 (germline): SGHAT, FQNNGV. This CDR3 is CASSLGGTLTEAFF. In nucleotides, the CDR3 is TGTGCCAGCAGCTTAGGGGGGACACTAACTGAAGCTTTCTTT.

The chain couples TRBV4-1 to TRBJ1-3, with TRBD1 matching 10 bases. The trim removed 0 bases at V and 0 bases at J, leaving 2 bases unmatched. The germline gives CDR1 MGHRA, CDR2 YSYEKL. There are 17 residues in the CDR3. The CDR3 DNA sequence: TGCGCCAGCAGCCAAGATGACAGGGGGCTCTCTGGAAACACCATATATTTT. Its protein product is CASSQDDRGLSGNTIYF.

CDR3 sequence reads: CASSWTRNYGYTF. CDR3 coding DNA: TGTGCCAGCAGCTGGACTCGTAACTATGGCTACACCTTC. The chain joins TRBV28 to TRBJ1-2, with D hard to call. This CDR3 comprises 13 residues. V lost 6 bases, J lost 1 base, and 9 bases lay in between. Germline V gives CDR1 MDHEN, CDR2 SYDVKM.

J is TRBJ1-5 and V is TRBV19; 9 bases are a match to TRBD1. V trimming: 5 bases; J trimming: 6 bases; junction bases outside the gene matches: 8. The CDR3 spans 15 residues. Germline V lookup: CDR1 LNHDA, CDR2 SQIVND (reference sequence). In DNA, the CDR3 is TGTGCCAGTAGTGACCGGGACAGGGAGAGTCAGCCCCAGCATTTT. The encoded protein is CASSDRDRESQPQHF.

The chain recombines TRBV10-3 with TRBJ1-5; D is ambiguous. This CDR3 spans 15 amino acids. CDR1 is ENHRY, CDR2 SYGVKD, per germline. V lost 4 bases to trimming and J lost 1 base, with 11 bases between them. The chain's CDR3 is CAISGSGGSNQPQHF. Written as DNA, the CDR3 is TGTGCCATCAGTGGGTCAGGAGGGAGCAATCAGCCCCAGCATTTT.

In regard to this clone: The sample has other DNA sequences that encode this CDR3 too. The chain joins TRBV2 to TRBJ2-3; D gene ambiguous. V was shortened by 5 bases and J by 0 bases, with 3 bases between the two germline ends. The CDR3 spans 12 residues. Germline V lookup: CDR1 SNHLY, CDR2 FYNNEI. The CDR3 region has the DNA TGTGCCAGCAGTAGCAGCACAGATACGCAGTATTTT. It yields the protein CASSSSTDTQYF.

This clone appeared a single time. The chain carries TRBV7-3 and TRBJ2-3, with D possibly matching TRBD2 (6 bases). The CDR3 covers 15 residues. Germline CDR1 SGHTA, CDR2 FQGTGA. V was cut by 2 bases and J by 2 bases, with 11 bases left in between. CDR3 DNA sequence: TGTGCCAGCAGCTTAGCGGCGGGAATCACAGATACGCAGTATTTT. Protein product: CASSLAAGITDTQYF.

V gene TRBV28 combines with J gene TRBJ1-4; D is unclear. Trimming took off 5 bases at V and 5 bases at J, with 12 bases between the two ends. CDR3 length: 14 amino acids. The germline CDR1 and CDR2 sequences are MDHEN and SYDVKM. The CDR3 DNA is TGTGCCAGCAGTCCGGGGATCAAAAATGAAAAACTGTTTTTT. Its protein product is CASSPGIKNEKLFF.

The chain couples TRBV7-8 to TRBJ2-7, with 8 positions matching TRBD1. CDR1 SGHVS and CDR2 FQNEAQ come from the germline V gene. The CDR3 covers 15 residues. V dropped 5 bases and J dropped 2; count of bases not matched to a gene: 8. CDR3 residues: CASSQGQVGPYEQYF. The CDR3 DNA reads TGTGCCAGCAGCCAGGGACAGGTGGGCCCCTACGAGCAGTACTTC.

The chain joins TRBV6-6 to TRBJ2-7, with TRBD2 matching over 9 bases. This CDR3 is built from 14 residues. Germline CDR1 and CDR2: MNHNY and SVGAGI (reference sequence). V lost 6 bases and J lost 5; bases outside the gene matches: 8. CDR3 protein: CASSPRLAADEQYF. The CDR3 DNA sequence: TGTGCCAGCAGCCCTAGACTAGCGGCAGACGAGCAGTACTTC.